The clone carrying this T cell receptor (beta chain) was observed many times. CDR1 is LGHDT and CDR2 is YNNKEL in the germline V gene (reference sequence). CDR3 size: 15 residues. V shed 4 bases and J 2 bases; nucleotides not matched to a gene: 4. TCR beta CDR3 region amplification was performed from RNA transcripts. A first-round RT-PCR of the TCR CDR3 used the HTBI primer set. TCRdb called the multiplex PCR reads again in MiXCR, with one record for every CDR3 protein. The sample records around 600,000 distinct CDR3 sequences, around 14% being singletons. The record originates from a study of T cells in Graves' hyperthyroidism and ophthalmopathy.

The sequence came from a woman aged 18-29 years with Graves' ophthalmopathy. The material sequenced was blood. V and J are TRBV3-1 and TRBJ1-2; 10 nucleotides align to TRBD1. This CDR3 reads CASSRDRGTNYGYTF. The DNA for the CDR3 is TGTGCCAGCAGCCGGGACAGGGGCACCAACTATGGCTACACCTTC.